This T cell receptor (beta chain) emerged from a study of metastatic and nonmetastatic thyroid tumors. TCRdb redid the clone calls on the PCR reads using MiXCR. This table has 15,000 to 20,000 clones, about 29% appearing once. Every patient underwent thyroid surgery untreated. Overall study results and limits: TCR beta diversity was reportedly significantly higher in malignant thyroid tumors than benign nodules, in blood and tumor.

A total of 13 residues make up the CDR3, ends included. Germline V gene sequence: CDR1 KGHDR, CDR2 SFDVKD. The table lists this clone with a few counts. Its target is unknown. The CDR3 does not end in the conserved phenylalanine or tryptophan, so this is likely a read error. Because the CDR3's place on the DNA is in doubt, the DNA is left out and the CDR3 is given as listed by TCRdb. The V gene is TRBV24-1, the J gene TRBJ1-5. This TCR was sampled from a female donor with papillary thyroid cancer or a benign thyroid nodule (not recorded which). Some clones in this sample may be carry-over from other donors' samples. The sample taken for sequencing was tumor tissue. CDR3 sequence reads: CATSDQANQPKHL.